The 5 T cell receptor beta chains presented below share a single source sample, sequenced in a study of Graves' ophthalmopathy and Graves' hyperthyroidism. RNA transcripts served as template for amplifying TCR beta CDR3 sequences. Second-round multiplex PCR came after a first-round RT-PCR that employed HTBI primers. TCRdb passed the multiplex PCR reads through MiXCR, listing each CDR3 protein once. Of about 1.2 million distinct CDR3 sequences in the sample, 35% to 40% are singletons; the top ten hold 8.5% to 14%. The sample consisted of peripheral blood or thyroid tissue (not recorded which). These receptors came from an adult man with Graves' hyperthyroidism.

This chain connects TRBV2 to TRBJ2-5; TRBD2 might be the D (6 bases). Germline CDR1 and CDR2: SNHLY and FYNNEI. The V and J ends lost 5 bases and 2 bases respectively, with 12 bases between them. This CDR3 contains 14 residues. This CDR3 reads CASSRLAHQETQYF. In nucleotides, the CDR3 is TGTGCCAGCAGTCGCCTAGCGCATCAAGAGACCCAGTACTTC.

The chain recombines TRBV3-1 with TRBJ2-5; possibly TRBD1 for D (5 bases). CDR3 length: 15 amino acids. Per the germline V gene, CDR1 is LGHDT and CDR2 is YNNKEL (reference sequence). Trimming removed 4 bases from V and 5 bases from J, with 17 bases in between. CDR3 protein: CASSPISQAEETQYF. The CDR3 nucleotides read TGTGCCAGCAGCCCGATCTCACAGGCAGAGGAGACCCAGTACTTC.

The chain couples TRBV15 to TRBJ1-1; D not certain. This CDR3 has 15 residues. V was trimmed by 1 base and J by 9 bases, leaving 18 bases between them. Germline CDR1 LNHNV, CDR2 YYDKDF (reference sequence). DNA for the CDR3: TGTGCCACCAGCAGAGGCGACCCTGCTGCGAAACAAGCTTTCTTT. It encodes CATSRGDPAAKQAFF.

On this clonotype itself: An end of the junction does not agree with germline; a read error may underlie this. The CDR3 region has the DNA TGCAGCAGTTGGACAGGGGGCTCCTACGAGCAGTACTTT. It specifies CSSWTGGSYEQYF. This chain connects TRBV29-1 to TRBJ2-7; the match to TRBD1 covers 11 bases. The CDR3 runs to 13 residues. The germline gives CDR1 SQVTM, CDR2 ANQGSEA.

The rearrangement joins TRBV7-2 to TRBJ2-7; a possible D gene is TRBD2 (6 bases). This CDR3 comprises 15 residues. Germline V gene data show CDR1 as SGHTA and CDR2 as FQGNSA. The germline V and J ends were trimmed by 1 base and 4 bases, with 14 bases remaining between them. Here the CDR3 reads CASSLVETRGYEQYF. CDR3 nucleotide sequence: TGTGCCAGCAGCTTAGTGGAGACTAGGGGTTACGAGCAGTACTTC.